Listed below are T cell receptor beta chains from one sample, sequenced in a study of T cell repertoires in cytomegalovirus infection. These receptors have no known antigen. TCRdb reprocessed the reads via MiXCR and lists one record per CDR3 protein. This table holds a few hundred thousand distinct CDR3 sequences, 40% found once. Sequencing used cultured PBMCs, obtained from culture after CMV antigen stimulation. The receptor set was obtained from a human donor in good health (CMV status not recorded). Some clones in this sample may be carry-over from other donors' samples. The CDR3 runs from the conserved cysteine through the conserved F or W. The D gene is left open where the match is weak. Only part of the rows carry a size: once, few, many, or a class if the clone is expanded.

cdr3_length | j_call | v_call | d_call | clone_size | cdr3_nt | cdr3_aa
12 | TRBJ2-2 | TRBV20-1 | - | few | TGCAGTGCTAGAGGGAGGGCCGGGGAGCTGTTTTTT | CSARGRAGELFF
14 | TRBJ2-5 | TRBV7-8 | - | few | TGTGCCAGCAGCCGCGCTAGCAAGGAAGAGACCCAGTACTTC | CASSRASKEETQYF
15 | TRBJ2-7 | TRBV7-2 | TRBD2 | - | TGTGCCAGCAGCCCGGGGCTAGCGGGAGTCCACGAGCAGTACTTC | CASSPGLAGVHEQYF
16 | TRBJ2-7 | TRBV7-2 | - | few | TGTGCCAGCAGCTTAGCGGAAGTAGCCGGGGCCTACGAGCAGTACTTC | CASSLAEVAGAYEQYF
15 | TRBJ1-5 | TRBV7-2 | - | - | TGTGCCAGCAGCCCCCGGTGGGGGTTTGATCAGCCCCAGCATTTT | CASSPRWGFDQPQHF
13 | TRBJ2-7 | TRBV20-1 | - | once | TGCAGTGCTAGGGGGGACCGGGGCTACGAGCAGTACTTC | CSARGDRGYEQYF
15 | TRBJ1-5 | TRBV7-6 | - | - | TGTGCCAGCAGCTTAGACGGCAGGGTGAATCAGCCCCAGCATTTT | CASSLDGRVNQPQHF
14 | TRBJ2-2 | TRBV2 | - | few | TGTGCCAGCAGTCCGACAGGGAACACCGGGGAGCTGTTTTTT | CASSPTGNTGELFF
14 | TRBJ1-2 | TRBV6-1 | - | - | TGTGCCAGCACCCCAACAAGGTCCAACTATGGCTACACCTTC | CASTPTRSNYGYTF
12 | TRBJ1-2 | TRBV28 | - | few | TGTGCCAGCAGTATGGGTTCCTATGGCTACACCTTC | CASSMGSYGYTF
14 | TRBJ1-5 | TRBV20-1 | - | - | TGCAGTGCTAGGGTAGGGCTTGGGGGACAGCCCCAGCATTTT | CSARVGLGGQPQHF
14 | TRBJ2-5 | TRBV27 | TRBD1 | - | TGTGCCAGCAGAGAGACAGGGACGTCGCAGACCCAGTACTTC | CASRETGTSQTQYF
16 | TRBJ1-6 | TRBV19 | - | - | TGTGCCAGTAGTATTATGCTGAGCTCCTATAATTCACCCCTCCACTTT | CASSIMLSSYNSPLHF
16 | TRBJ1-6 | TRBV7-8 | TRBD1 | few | TGTGCCAGCAGCTTACAGCTAGGGGGCGATAATTCACCCCTCCACTTT | CASSLQLGGDNSPLHF
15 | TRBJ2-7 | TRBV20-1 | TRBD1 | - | TGCAGTGCTGGCCCCGGGACAGGGAGGGCCTACGAGCAGTACTTC | CSAGPGTGRAYEQYF
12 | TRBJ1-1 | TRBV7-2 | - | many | TGTGCCAGCAGCTTTTTGGATTCAGAAGCTTTCTTT | CASSFLDSEAFF
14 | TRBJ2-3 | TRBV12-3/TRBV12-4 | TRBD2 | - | TGTGCCAGCAGTTTTGCGACTAGCGGGTCTACGCAGTATTTT | CASSFATSGSTQYF
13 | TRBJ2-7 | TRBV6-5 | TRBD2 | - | TGTGCCAGCGGGGCGGGAGGTCTGTACGAGCAGTACTTC | CASGAGGLYEQYF
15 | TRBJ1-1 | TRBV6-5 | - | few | TGTGCCAGCAGTTACCCACGGACGGGTAGGACTGAAGCTTTCTTT | CASSYPRTGRTEAFF
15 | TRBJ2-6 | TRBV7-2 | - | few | TGTGCCAGCAGCCCGAAACGGGCTGGGGCCAACGTCCTGACTTTC | CASSPKRAGANVLTF
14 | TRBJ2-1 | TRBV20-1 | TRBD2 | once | TGCAGTGCTAGAAATGTTGCGGGAGCGGGTGAGCAGTTCTTC | CSARNVAGAGEQFF
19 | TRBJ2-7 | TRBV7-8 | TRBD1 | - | TGTGCCAGCAGCCGTCCCCCCCCCGGTAGGGACAGGGGGACCTACGAGCAGTACTTC | CASSRPPPGRDRGTYEQYF
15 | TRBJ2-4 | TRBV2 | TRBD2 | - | TGTGCCAGCACGGCGGGGGGGCCCGGCAAAAACATTCAGTACTTC | CASTAGGPGKNIQYF
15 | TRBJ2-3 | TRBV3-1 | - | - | TGTGCCAGCAGCCCGCAAGGTGTCGGCACAGATACGCAGTATTTT | CASSPQGVGTDTQYF
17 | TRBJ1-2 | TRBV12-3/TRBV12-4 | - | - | TGTGCCAGCAGCCTACTCGACAGATTAAGTACCGACTATGGCTACACCTTC | CASSLLDRLSTDYGYTF
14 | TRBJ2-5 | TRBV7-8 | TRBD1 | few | TGTGCCAGCAGCTTATTGGACAGGGGTCAGACCCAGTACTTC | CASSLLDRGQTQYF
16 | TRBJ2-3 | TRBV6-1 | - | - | TGTGCCAGCAGTTACGAAGGACTCGTAGTCGCAGATACGCAGTATTTT | CASSYEGLVVADTQYF
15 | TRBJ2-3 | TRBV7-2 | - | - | TGTGCCAGCAGCTTGCAGGGGCCTTACACAGATACGCAGTATTTT | CASSLQGPYTDTQYF
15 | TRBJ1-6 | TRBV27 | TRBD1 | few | TGTGCCAGCAGTTTGACAGGGGTCACCAATTCACCCCTCCACTTT | CASSLTGVTNSPLHF
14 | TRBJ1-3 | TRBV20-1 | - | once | TGCAGTGCTTTGGACCGCGGCTCTGGAAACACCATATATTTT | CSALDRGSGNTIYF
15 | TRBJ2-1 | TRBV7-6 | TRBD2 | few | TGTGCCAGCAGCTTAAGCGGGAGCGCCTACAATGAGCAGTTCTTC | CASSLSGSAYNEQFF
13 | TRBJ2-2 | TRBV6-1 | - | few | TGTGCCAGCAGGCCCCCGGGACTCGAGGTGCTGTTTTTT | CASRPPGLEVLFF
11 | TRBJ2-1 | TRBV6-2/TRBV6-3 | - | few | TGTGCCAGCAGTCGGGCGTATGAGCAGTTCTTC | CASSRAYEQFF
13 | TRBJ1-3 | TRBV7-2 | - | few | TGTGCCAGCAGCTTTTGGACAGGAAACACCATATATTTT | CASSFWTGNTIYF
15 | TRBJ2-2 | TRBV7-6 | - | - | TGTGCCAGCAGCTTCGGGCGGAGGAACACCGGGGAGCTGTTTTTT | CASSFGRRNTGELFF
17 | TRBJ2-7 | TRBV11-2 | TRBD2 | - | TGTGCCAGCAGCACGAACCTGGGCGCGGGGGTACCCTACGAGCAGTACTTC | CASSTNLGAGVPYEQYF
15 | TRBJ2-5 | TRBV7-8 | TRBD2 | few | TGTGCCAGCAGCGTAATACTAGCGGGAAAAGAGACCCAGTACTTC | CASSVILAGKETQYF
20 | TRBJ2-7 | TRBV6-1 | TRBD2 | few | TGTGCCAGCAGTGAGCGCCTAGGAGCCACACCGGGACTAGGGTGGTACGAGCAGTACTTC | CASSERLGATPGLGWYEQYF
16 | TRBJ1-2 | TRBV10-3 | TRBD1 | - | TGTGCCATCAGTGGTCCTGCCGGGACAGTCAACTATGGCTACACCTTC | CAISGPAGTVNYGYTF
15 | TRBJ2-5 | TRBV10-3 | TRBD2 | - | TGTGCCATCAGGGCGGGACTAGCGGGAGTTGAGACCCAGTACTTC | CAIRAGLAGVETQYF
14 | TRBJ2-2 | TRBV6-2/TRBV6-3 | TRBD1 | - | TGTGCCAGCAGCACCCCTCGGGACAGCGGGGAGCTGTTTTTT | CASSTPRDSGELFF
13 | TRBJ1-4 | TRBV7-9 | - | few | TGTGCCAGCAGCCAGGGGAATCGGGAAAAACTGTTTTTT | CASSQGNREKLFF
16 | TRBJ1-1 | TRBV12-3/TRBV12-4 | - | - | TGTGCCAGCAGTTCTCCCTCCGGGCAGACGAACACTGAAGCTTTCTTT | CASSSPSGQTNTEAFF
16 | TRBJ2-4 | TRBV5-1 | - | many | TGCGCCAGCAGCTTGTCCGTCGGGGTCGCCAAAAACATTCAGTACTTC | CASSLSVGVAKNIQYF
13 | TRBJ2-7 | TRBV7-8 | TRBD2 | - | TGTGCCAGCCGACTAGCGGGAGTATACGAGCAGTACTTC | CASRLAGVYEQYF
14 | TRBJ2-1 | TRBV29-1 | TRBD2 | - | TGCAGCGTTCGCCGACTAGCGGGATCCAATGAGCAGTTCTTC | CSVRRLAGSNEQFF
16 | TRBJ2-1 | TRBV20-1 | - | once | TGCAGTGCTGCTTTCCCCCCTGGGACACCATACAATGAGCAGTTCTTC | CSAAFPPGTPYNEQFF
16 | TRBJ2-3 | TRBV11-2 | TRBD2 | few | TGTGCCAGCAGCTTCTACGGGGGGGAAAGCACAGATACGCAGTATTTT | CASSFYGGESTDTQYF
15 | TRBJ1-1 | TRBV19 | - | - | TGTGCCAGTAGTGTACAGCAGGGAGACGGCACTGAAGCTTTCTTT | CASSVQQGDGTEAFF
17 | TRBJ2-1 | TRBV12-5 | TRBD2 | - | TGTGCTAGTGGTCCGTTGACGACTAGCGGGGGATACAATGAGCAGTTCTTC | CASGPLTTSGGYNEQFF
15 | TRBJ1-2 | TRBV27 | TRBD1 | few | TGTGCCAGCAGTTTATCCAGGCAGGGGGCGGGTGGCTACACCTTC | CASSLSRQGAGGYTF
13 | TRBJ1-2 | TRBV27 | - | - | TGTGCCAGCAGACCACCTTTCAGTAAACTCTACACCTTC | CASRPPFSKLYTF